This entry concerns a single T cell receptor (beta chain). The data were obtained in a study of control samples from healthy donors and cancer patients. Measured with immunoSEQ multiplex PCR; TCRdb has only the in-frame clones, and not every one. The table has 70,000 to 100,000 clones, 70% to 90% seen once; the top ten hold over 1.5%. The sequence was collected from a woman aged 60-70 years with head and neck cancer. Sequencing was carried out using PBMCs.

The CDR3 bases are TGTGCCAGCAGCAAACAGGGGACGGCTAACTATGGCTACACCTTC. This encodes CASSKQGTANYGYTF. The V call is TRBV6-1, the J call TRBJ1-2, with TRBD1 matching over 7 bases. The CDR3 spans 15 residues. Looked up from germline, CDR1 is MNHNS and CDR2 is SASEGT. J gave up 0 bases and V 6 bases, and 7 bases lay outside the gene matches.